This T cell receptor (beta chain) was identified during a study of T cell responses to AZD1222 COVID-19 vaccine (dated by TCRdb to the early 2020s). For the study in its entirety: AZD1222 recipients whose second dose came at about 4 weeks and those whose second dose came at about 12 weeks were combined into one group, since spike-specific TCR depth and breadth did not differ between the two schedules. Trial participants were enrolled into age subgroups of 18-55, 56-69 and 70-plus years, which contained 148, 28 and 57 TCR-sequenced participants, respectively. A total of just over 230 trial participants underwent TCR sequencing, of whom 200 to 220 received two doses of AZD1222 and around 25 received two doses of the MenACWY control vaccine. Overall study outcomes, separate from this receptor: A significant rise in spike-specific TCR breadth and depth was observed after two AZD1222 doses relative to day 0 and relative to MenACWY recipients. Because no day 14 peak-response samples were available, the repertoires could be characterized only after the peak T cell response. The 56-69-year group was small, and its depth increase did not reach significance, likely because of low power. Nearly half of unique spike-specific TCRs reportedly recognized epitopes outside regions mutated in the B.1.351 and B.1.1.7 variants. CD4 TCRs associated with the vaccine covered the entire spike protein, and the dominant responses were in regions 160-218 and 743-854. Conclusions about previously exposed vaccinees were limited because only 6 or 7 AZD1222 recipients were SARS-CoV-2 seropositive at baseline. Participants were mostly white British and included more females than males, and it was suggested by the authors that clonal diversity may have been underestimated.

V loses 5 bases of germline sequence and J loses 10 bases, and the interval between the two ends is 17 bases. In the germline V gene (reference sequence), CDR1 corresponds to GTSNPN and CDR2 to SVGIG. The CDR3 runs 13 residues from the cysteine to the phenylalanine. This entry keeps only the CDR3 DNA: 39 bases, framed from base 1. The CDR3 regions of human TCRbeta chains were analyzed by immunosequencing. Concerning the study's data processing: TCRs in the repertoires were matched against a reference library of SARS-CoV-2-specific TCRs that had been generated with the MIRA antigen-specificity platform. Breadth meant the fraction of unique TCRs that were SARS-CoV-2-associated, whereas depth meant the fraction of total T cells that were SARS-CoV-2-associated. Using the MIRA data, each spike-specific TCR was assigned both to the spike region to which the TCR was reactive and to a CD4 or CD8 class. Log10-transformed breadth and depth values were compared by one-way ANOVA with Sidak's multiple comparisons tests. TCRdb retrieved this table from immuneACCESS and kept in-frame rearrangements only. Not all clones are present; in checked studies, unresolved V genes account for under half, and no reason is known for the remainder. The D gene and trimming were derived from the DNA, and the V and J assignments and clone size from that table. The sample table holds approximately 190,000 clones, of which roughly 93% were seen once. The ten largest account for roughly 10% of the sample.

Of note for this clone: Its binding antigen is unknown. Per-base qualities were not stored, and no clone one base away is much larger.

The time point label, read with the paper, signifies: baseline before first vaccination. Samples from vaccinated people were obtained from the UK trials COV001 and COV002, which included a single-blind randomized controlled phase 2/3 trial of AZD1222 (ChAdOx1 nCoV-19) in healthy adults. For TCRbeta chain sequencing, PBMC samples were collected from trial participants at day 0 and at day 28 after the second dose. The chain was built from TRBV30 and TRBJ1-4; there is no confident call for the D gene. Source: peripheral blood, taken on day 0 of AZD1222 vaccination. This clonotype was obtained from an adult in good health. The bases are TGTGCCTGGTTACAGCGATCAGTTGGAAAACTGTTTTTT. The translation is CAWLQRSVGKLFF.